The 18 T cell receptor beta chains listed next were all sequenced from one sample in a study of OX40 agonist ivuxolimab in advanced cancers. Libraries were built with the immunoSEQ multiplex PCR assay. TCRdb provides this immuneACCESS table in a form limited to in-frame rearrangements. Some clones are lacking; in checked studies, under half of them reflect an unresolved V gene, and why the rest are absent is not known. The sample has tens of thousands of clones on record, 81% of them singletons. The ten largest clones add up to about 30% of the sample. The material sequenced was CD4+ or CD8+ T cells sorted from blood, taken in a trial of the OX40 agonist ivuxolimab. The receptors were sampled from an adult with an advanced solid tumor such as melanoma, head and neck, liver or kidney cancer.

The chain recombines TRBV5-6 with TRBJ2-7; either TRBD1 or TRBD2 may fit D (5 bases each). This CDR3 spans 12 amino acids. In germline, CDR1 is SGHDT, CDR2 YYEEEE. The V gene lost 7 bases and the J gene lost 2 bases, with 10 bases spanning the gap. The CDR3 is CASGDGTYEQYF. The DNA for the CDR3 is TGTGCCAGCGGGGACGGAACCTACGAGCAGTACTTC.

The V gene is TRBV19, the J gene TRBJ2-7; 10 nucleotides agree with TRBD1. The CDR3 is 16 residues long. Unmatched junction bases numbered 7, after V lost 2 bases and J lost 3 bases. Per the germline V gene, CDR1 is LNHDA and CDR2 is SQIVND (reference sequence). For the CDR3, the DNA is TGTGCCAGTAGTATAATGCCGGGACAGGGGTTCTACGAGCAGTACTTC. It is translated as CASSIMPGQGFYEQYF. The full variable domain, rest sourced from reference TRBV19 and TRBJ2-7, is DGGITQSPKYLFRKEGQNVTLSCEQNLNHDAMYWYRQDPGQGLRLIYYSQIVNDFQKGDIAEGYSVSREKKESFPLTVTSAQKNPTAFYLCASSIMPGQGFYEQYFGPGTRLTVT.

This sequence joins TRBV6-5 and TRBJ2-1; possibly TRBD2 for D (5 bases). Trimming stripped 7 bases from V and 1 base from J, with 11 bases between. The CDR3 spans 14 residues. Germline CDR1 MNHEY, CDR2 SVGAGI. The CDR3 DNA is TGTGCCAGCACCGTACTAGGTTCCTACAATGAGCAGTTCTTC. Protein: CASTVLGSYNEQFF.

In its sample, this clone was seen a few times. The CDR3 DNA follows: TGTGCCATCAGTGAGACAACCCCACGGCAGGGGCGCGGCTACACCTTC. Translated, it gives CAISETTPRQGRGYTF. The chain employs TRBV10-3 and TRBJ1-2, with D perhaps TRBD1 (6 bases). Trimming took 2 bases from V and 8 from J, leaving 21 bases between them. The germline gives CDR1 ENHRY, CDR2 SYGVKD. The CDR3 extends over 16 amino acids.

This clone was recorded once. J is TRBJ2-3 and V is TRBV25-1, with D uncertain. CDR1 MGHDK and CDR2 SYGVNS come from the germline V gene. CDR3 length: 17 amino acids. V gave up 0 bases and J gave up 2 bases, with 15 bases separating them. CDR3 loop: CASSEYSATDPTDTQYF. The DNA of the CDR3 is TGTGCCAGCAGTGAATATTCGGCTACAGATCCCACAGATACGCAGTATTTT.

The rearrangement links TRBV27 to TRBJ2-7, with 8 nucleotides matching TRBD2. The germline V gene encodes CDR1 MNHEY and CDR2 SMNVEV (reference sequence). V gave up 4 bases and J gave up 5 bases; unmatched junction bases: 7. The CDR3 loop spans 14 amino acids. The chain's CDR3 is CASSSGLELDEQYF. Here the CDR3 DNA reads TGTGCCAGCAGTTCGGGACTAGAGCTGGACGAGCAGTACTTC.

CDR3 coding DNA: TGTGCCAGCAGCGTAGGAAGCTCCTACGAGCAGTACTTC. Translated: CASSVGSSYEQYF. The chain links TRBV9 to TRBJ2-7; D unresolved. CDR1 is SGDLS and CDR2 is YYNGEE in the germline V gene. There are 13 residues in the CDR3. The V end was cut by 0 bases, the J end by 0 bases, with 4 bases between.

The chain combines TRBV13 with TRBJ1-1, with 8 nucleotides matching TRBD1. V lost 3 bases and J lost 1; bases outside the gene matches: 4. This CDR3 is built from 15 residues. The germline V gene has CDR1 PRHDT and CDR2 FYEKMQ (reference sequence). In DNA, the CDR3 is TGTGCCAGCAGCTTTAGGACAGGGCGGAACACTGAAGCTTTCTTT. Translated: CASSFRTGRNTEAFF.

This chain connects TRBV18 to TRBJ2-5; possible D gene TRBD1, 7 bases. V was shortened by 6 bases and J by 1 base, with 9 bases between the two germline ends. The CDR3 has 13 amino acids. Germline V gene sequence: CDR1 KGHSH, CDR2 LQKENI. CDR3: CASSRDSQETQYF. The CDR3 nucleotides are TGTGCCAGCTCGCGGGACAGCCAAGAGACCCAGTACTTC.

The J gene is TRBJ2-1, the V gene TRBV28; perhaps TRBD2 as D (5 bases). V gave up 6 bases and J gave up 3 bases, with 18 bases separating them. The CDR3 has 16 amino acids. Germline loops: CDR1 MDHEN, CDR2 SYDVKM. CDR3 loop: CASSSWRAGNYNEQFF. The CDR3 DNA is TGTGCCAGCAGCAGCTGGCGGGCGGGTAACTACAATGAGCAGTTCTTC.

The rearrangement joins TRBV7-9 to TRBJ2-1, with unresolved D. This CDR3 comprises 13 residues. Looked up from germline, CDR1 is SEHNR and CDR2 is FQNEAQ (reference sequence). V was pared by 0 bases and J by 6 bases, with 6 bases between. In DNA form, the CDR3 reads TGTGCCAGCAGCTTAGCAGGGTCCAATGAGCAGTTCTTC. Amino acids: CASSLAGSNEQFF.

This rearrangement joins TRBV4-2 to TRBJ2-7; 13 bases are a match to TRBD2. Per the germline V gene, CDR1 is LGHNA and CDR2 is YNFKEQ. The junction had 2 bases not matched to a gene; V was cut back by 1 base and J by 2 bases. The CDR3 covers 16 residues. The CDR3 sequence: CASSQVGTSGAYEQYF. Written as DNA, the CDR3 is TGTGCCAGCAGCCAAGTCGGGACTAGCGGGGCCTACGAGCAGTACTTC.

The chain carries TRBV5-1 and TRBJ2-2, with 10 nucleotides matching TRBD2. V shed 3 bases, J shed 5 bases, and the junction held 7 bases outside the gene matches. The CDR3 is 16 residues long. Germline CDR1 and CDR2: SGHRS and YFSETQ. The CDR3 protein is CASSSGLADRTGELFF. For the CDR3, the DNA is TGCGCCAGCAGCTCCGGACTAGCGGATAGGACCGGGGAGCTGTTTTTT.

This clone was detected only once. The V call is TRBV25-1, the J call TRBJ1-2; possibly TRBD1 for D (5 bases). CDR1 and CDR2 from the germline V gene are MGHDK and SYGVNS. The CDR3 spans 15 residues. Trimming removed 8 bases at V and 8 bases at J, with 24 bases between. In DNA form, the CDR3 reads TGTGCCAGCGAACATACCGGGACCGCGGAAGGGGGCTACACCTTC. It specifies CASEHTGTAEGGYTF.

The chain is built from TRBV10-2 and TRBJ1-5; a weak D match, TRBD1 (5 bases). Germline CDR1 WSHSY, CDR2 SAAADI. Trimming stripped 0 bases from V and 0 bases from J, with 15 bases between. The CDR3 consists of 18 residues. CDR3 sequence reads: CASSESQGPYYSNQPQHF. The CDR3 DNA is TGCGCCAGCAGTGAGTCGCAGGGACCCTACTATAGCAATCAGCCCCAGCATTTT.

This clone was observed a few times. This chain connects TRBV4-1 to TRBJ2-7, with 12 nucleotides matching TRBD1. Germline CDR1 MGHRA, CDR2 YSYEKL. J was trimmed by 4 bases and V by 4 bases; bases with no gene match: 5. The CDR3 runs to 15 residues. The CDR3 here is CASSPGTGGFYEQYF. The CDR3 region has the DNA TGCGCCAGCAGCCCCGGGACAGGGGGCTTTTACGAGCAGTACTTC.

The chain uses TRBV5-1 and TRBJ2-1; 10 nucleotides match TRBD2. Germline V gives CDR1 SGHRS, CDR2 YFSETQ. V gave up 1 base and J gave up 0 bases; unmatched junction bases: 4. The CDR3 has 17 residues. The CDR3 region has the DNA TGCGCCAGCAGCTTGCTCGGGACTAGCGTCTCCTACAATGAGCAGTTCTTC. This gives the protein CASSLLGTSVSYNEQFF.

For the CDR3, the DNA is TGTGCCAGCAGCTCCCTCTTGGCCGTCAATGAGCAGTTCTTC. Translating it yields CASSSLLAVNEQFF. The chain has TRBV5-6 and TRBJ2-1; D ambiguous. The germline V gene has CDR1 SGHDT and CDR2 YYEEEE. The V and J ends lost 3 bases and 6 bases respectively, with 13 bases between them. This CDR3 has 14 residues.